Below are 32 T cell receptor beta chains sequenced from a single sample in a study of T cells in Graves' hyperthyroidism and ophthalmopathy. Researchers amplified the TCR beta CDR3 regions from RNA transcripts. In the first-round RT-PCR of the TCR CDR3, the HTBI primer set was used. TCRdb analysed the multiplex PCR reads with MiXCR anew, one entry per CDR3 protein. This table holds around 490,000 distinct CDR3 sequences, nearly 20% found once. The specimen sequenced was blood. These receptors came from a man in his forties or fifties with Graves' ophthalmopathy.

The CDR3 nucleotides read TGCGCCAGCAGCTTGTGGTCACAGCGAGAGGCCTCCTATAATTCACCCCTCCACTTT. It is translated as CASSLWSQREASYNSPLHF. The chain uses TRBV5-1 and TRBJ1-6; D unclear. Trimming stripped 1 base from V and 0 bases from J, with 17 bases between. Looked up from germline, CDR1 is SGHRS and CDR2 is YFSETQ. The CDR3 length is 19 residues.

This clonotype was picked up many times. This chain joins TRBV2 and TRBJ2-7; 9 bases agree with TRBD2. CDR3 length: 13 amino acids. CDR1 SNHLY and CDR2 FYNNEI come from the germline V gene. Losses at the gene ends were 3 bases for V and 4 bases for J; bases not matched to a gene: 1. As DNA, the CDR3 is TGTGCCAGCAGTGAGGGACTAGCATACGAGCAGTACTTC. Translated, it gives CASSEGLAYEQYF.

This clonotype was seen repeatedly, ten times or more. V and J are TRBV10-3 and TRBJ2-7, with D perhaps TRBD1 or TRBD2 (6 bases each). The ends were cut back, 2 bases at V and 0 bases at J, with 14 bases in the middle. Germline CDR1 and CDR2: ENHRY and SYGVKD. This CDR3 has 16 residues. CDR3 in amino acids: CAISERGAGSSYEQYF. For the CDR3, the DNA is TGTGCCATCAGTGAGAGGGGGGCTGGGAGCTCCTACGAGCAGTACTTC.

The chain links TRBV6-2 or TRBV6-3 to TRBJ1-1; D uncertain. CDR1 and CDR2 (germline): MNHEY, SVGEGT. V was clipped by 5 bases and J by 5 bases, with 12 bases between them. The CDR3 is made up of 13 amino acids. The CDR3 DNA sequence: TGTGCCAGCAGTGACCGGGGTTTTACTGAAGCTTTCTTT. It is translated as CASSDRGFTEAFF.

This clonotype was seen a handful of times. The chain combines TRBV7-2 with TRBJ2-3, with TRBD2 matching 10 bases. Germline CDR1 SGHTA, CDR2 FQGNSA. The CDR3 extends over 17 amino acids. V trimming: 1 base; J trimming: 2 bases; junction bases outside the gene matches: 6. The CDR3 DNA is TGTGCCAGCAGCTTAGATGTACTAGCGGGGTACACAGATACGCAGTATTTT. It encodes CASSLDVLAGYTDTQYF. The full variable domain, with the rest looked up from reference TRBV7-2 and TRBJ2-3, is GAGVSQSPSNKVTEKGKDVELRCDPISGHTALYWYRQSLGQGLEFLIYFQGNSAPDKSGLPSDRFSAERTGGSVSTLTIQRTQQEDSAVYLCASSLDVLAGYTDTQYFGPGTRLTVL.

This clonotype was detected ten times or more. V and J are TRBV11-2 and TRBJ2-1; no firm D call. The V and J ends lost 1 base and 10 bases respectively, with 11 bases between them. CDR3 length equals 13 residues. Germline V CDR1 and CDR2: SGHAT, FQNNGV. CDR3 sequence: CASSLAQAIEQFF. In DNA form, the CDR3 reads TGTGCCAGCAGCTTAGCGCAGGCTATCGAGCAGTTCTTC.

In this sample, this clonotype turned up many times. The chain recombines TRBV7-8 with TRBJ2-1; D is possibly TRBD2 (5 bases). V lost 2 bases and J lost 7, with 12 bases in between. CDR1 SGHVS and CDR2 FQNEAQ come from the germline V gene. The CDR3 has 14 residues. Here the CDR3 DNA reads TGTGCCAGCAGCTTAACGGGAACGGTGAATGAGCAGTTCTTC. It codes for CASSLTGTVNEQFF.

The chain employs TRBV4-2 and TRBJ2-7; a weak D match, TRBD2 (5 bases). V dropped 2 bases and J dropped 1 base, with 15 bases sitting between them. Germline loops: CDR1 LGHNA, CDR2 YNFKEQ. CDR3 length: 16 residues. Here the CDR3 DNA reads TGTGCCAGCAGCCAAACAGCGGCCGGGAAGTCCTACGAGCAGTACTTC. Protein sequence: CASSQTAAGKSYEQYF.

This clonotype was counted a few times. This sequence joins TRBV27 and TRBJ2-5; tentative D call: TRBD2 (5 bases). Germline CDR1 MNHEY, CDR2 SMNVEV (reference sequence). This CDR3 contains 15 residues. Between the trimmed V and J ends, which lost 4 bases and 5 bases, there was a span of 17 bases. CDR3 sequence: CASSSPMAGVETQYF. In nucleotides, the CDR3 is TGTGCCAGCAGTTCCCCGATGGCCGGGGTGGAGACCCAGTACTTC.

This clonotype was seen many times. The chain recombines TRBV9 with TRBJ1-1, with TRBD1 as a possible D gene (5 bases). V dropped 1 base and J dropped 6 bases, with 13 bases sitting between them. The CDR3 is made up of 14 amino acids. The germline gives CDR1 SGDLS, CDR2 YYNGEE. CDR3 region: CASSVSGREAEAFF. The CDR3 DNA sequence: TGTGCCAGCAGCGTATCAGGGAGGGAGGCTGAAGCTTTCTTT.

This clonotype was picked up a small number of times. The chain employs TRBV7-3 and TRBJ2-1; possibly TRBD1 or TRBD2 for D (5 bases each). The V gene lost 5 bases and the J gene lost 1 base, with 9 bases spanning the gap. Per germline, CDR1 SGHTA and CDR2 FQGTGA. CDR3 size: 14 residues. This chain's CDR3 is CASSGTPSYNEQFF. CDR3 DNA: TGTGCCAGCAGCGGGACCCCTTCCTACAATGAGCAGTTCTTC.

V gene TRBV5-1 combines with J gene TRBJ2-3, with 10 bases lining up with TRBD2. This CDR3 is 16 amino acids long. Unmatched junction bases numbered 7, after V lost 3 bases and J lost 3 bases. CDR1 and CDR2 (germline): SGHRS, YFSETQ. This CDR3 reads CASSSGAGGRTDTQYF. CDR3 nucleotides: TGCGCCAGCAGCTCGGGAGCGGGGGGGCGGACAGATACGCAGTATTTT. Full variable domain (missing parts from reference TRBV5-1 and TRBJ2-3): KAGVTQTPRYLIKTRGQQVTLSCSPISGHRSVSWYQQTPGQGLQFLFEYFSETQRNKGNFPGRFSGRQFSNSRSEMNVSTLELGDSALYLCASSSGAGGRTDTQYFGPGTRLTVL.

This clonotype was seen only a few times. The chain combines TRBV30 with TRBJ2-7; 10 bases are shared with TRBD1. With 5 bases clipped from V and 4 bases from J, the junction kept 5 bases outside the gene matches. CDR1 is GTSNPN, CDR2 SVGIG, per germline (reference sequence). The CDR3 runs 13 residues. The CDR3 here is CAWARDRGYEQYF. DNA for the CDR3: TGTGCCTGGGCCCGGGACAGGGGATACGAGCAGTACTTC.

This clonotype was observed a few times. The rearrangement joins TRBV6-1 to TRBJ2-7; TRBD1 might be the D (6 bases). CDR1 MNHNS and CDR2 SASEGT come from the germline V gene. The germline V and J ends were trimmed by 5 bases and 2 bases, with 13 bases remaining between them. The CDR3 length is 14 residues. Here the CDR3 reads CASSFTGTTYEQYF. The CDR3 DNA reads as TGTGCCAGCAGTTTCACCGGGACAACCTACGAGCAGTACTTC.

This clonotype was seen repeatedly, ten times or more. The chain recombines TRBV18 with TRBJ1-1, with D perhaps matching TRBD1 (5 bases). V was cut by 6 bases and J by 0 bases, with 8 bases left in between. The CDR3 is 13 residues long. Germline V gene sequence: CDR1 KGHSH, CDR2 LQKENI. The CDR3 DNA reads TGTGCCAGCTCTGACAGCATGAACACTGAAGCTTTCTTT. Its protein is CASSDSMNTEAFF.

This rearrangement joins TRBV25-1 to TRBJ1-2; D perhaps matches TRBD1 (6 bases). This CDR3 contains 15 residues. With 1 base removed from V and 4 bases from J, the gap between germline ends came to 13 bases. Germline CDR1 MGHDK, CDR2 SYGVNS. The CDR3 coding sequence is TGTGCCAGCAGTGAATTTCGGGCAGGGGCCTATGGCTACACCTTC. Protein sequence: CASSEFRAGAYGYTF.

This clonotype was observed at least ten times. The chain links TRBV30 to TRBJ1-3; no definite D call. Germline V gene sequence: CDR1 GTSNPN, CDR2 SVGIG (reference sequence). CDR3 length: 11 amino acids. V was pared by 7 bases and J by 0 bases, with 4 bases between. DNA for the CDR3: TGTGCCTCCAACTCTGGAAACACCATATATTTT. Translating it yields CASNSGNTIYF.

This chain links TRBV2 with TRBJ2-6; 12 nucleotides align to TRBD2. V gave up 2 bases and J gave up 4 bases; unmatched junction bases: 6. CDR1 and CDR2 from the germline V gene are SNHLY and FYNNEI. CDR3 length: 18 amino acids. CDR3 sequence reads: CASSERLAGGKGANVLTF. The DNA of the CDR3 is TGTGCCAGCAGTGAACGGCTAGCGGGAGGGAAAGGGGCCAACGTCCTGACTTTC.

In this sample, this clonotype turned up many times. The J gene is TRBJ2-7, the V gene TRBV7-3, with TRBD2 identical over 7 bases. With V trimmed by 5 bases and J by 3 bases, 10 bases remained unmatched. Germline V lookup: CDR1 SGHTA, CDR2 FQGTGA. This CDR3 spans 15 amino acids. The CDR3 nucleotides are TGTGCCAGCAGCCCGACGGGAGGACAACTCTACGAGCAGTACTTC. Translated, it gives CASSPTGGQLYEQYF.

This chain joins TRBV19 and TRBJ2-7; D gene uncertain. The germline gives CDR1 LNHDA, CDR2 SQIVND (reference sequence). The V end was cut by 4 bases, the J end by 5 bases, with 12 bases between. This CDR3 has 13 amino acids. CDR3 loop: CASSNTPLDEQYF. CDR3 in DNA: TGTGCCAGTAGTAACACACCCCTTGACGAGCAGTACTTC.

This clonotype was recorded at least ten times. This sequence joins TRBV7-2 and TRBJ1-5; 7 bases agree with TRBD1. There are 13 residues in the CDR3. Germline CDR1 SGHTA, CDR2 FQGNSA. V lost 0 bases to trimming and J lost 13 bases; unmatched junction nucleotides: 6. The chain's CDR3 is CASSLAGTVDQHF. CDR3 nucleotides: TGTGCCAGCAGCTTAGCTGGGACAGTCGATCAGCATTTT.

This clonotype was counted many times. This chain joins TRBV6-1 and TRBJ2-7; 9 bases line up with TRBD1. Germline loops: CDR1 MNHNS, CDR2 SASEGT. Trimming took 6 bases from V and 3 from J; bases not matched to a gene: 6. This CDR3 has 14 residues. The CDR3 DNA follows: TGTGCCAGCAGCCGCGGGACAGGGAACTACGAGCAGTACTTC. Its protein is CASSRGTGNYEQYF.

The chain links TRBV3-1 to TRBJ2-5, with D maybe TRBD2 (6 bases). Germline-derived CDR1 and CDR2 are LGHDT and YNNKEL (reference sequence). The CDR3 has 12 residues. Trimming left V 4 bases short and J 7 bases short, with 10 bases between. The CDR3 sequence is CASSLPRGTQYF. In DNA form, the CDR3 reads TGTGCCAGCAGCCTTCCGCGGGGGACCCAGTACTTC.

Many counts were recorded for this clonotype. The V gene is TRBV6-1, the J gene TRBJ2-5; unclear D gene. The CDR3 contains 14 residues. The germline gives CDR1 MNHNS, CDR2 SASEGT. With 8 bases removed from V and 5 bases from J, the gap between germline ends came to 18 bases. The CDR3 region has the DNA TGTGCCAGCGAAAGGAGCCCCCGGTGGGAGACCCAGTACTTC. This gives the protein CASERSPRWETQYF.

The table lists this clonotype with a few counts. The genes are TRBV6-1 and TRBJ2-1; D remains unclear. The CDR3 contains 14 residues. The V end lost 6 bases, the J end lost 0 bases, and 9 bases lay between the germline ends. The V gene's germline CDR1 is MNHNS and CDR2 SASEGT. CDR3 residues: CASRQDSSYNEQFF. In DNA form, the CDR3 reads TGTGCCAGCAGGCAAGATAGCTCCTACAATGAGCAGTTCTTC.

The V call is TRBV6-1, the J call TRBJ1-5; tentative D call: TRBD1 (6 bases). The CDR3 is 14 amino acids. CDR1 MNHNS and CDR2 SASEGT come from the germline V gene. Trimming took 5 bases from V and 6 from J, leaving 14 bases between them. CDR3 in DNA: TGTGCCAGCAGTTTACAGGGCTCCGGTCAGCCCCAGCATTTT. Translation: CASSLQGSGQPQHF.

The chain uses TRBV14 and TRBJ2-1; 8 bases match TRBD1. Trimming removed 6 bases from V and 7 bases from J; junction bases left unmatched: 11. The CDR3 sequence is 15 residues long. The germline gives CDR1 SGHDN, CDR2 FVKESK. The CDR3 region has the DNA TGTGCCAGCAGGTCCACAGGGGGTGTCAAGAATGAGCAGTTCTTC. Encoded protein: CASRSTGGVKNEQFF.

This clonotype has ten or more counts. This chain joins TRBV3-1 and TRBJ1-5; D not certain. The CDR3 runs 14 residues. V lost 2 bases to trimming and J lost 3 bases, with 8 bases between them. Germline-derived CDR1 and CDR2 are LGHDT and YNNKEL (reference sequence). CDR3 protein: CASSQQLVNQPQHF. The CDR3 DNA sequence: TGTGCCAGCAGCCAACAACTCGTCAATCAGCCCCAGCATTTT.

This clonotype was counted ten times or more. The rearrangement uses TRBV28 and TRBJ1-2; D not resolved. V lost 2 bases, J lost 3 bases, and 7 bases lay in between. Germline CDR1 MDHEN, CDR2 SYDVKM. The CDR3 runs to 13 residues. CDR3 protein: CASSLHPDYGYTF. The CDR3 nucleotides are TGTGCCAGCAGTTTACACCCAGACTATGGCTACACCTTC.

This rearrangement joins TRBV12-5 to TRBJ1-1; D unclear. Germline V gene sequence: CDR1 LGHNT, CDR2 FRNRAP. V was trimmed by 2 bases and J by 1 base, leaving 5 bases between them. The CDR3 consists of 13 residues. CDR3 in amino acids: CASGLLGNTEAFF. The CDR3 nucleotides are TGTGCTAGTGGTTTGTTGGGGAACACTGAAGCTTTCTTT.

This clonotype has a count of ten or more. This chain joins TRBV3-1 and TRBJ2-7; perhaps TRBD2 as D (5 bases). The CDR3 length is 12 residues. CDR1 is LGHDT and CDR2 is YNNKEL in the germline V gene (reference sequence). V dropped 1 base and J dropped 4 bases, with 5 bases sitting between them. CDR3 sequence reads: CASSQGEYEQYF. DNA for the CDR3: TGTGCCAGCAGCCAAGGGGAGTACGAGCAGTACTTC.

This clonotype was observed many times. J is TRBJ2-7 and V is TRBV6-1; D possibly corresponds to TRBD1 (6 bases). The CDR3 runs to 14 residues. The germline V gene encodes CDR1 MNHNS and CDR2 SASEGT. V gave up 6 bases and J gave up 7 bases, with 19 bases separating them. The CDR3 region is CASRLYGQSKEQYF. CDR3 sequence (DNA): TGTGCCAGCAGGCTCTACGGACAGTCCAAGGAGCAGTACTTC.